Below, 18 T cell receptor beta chains from the same sample are listed, as sequenced in a study of T cell repertoires in cytomegalovirus infection. A single record per CDR3 protein comes from TCRdb applying MiXCR to the reads. The data hold about 330,000 distinct CDR3 sequences, with more than 8% observed a single time. The sequencing sample was made of PBMCs. All receptors derive from a human donor in good health (CMV status not recorded). Some clones in this sample may be carry-over from other donors' samples.

This clonotype came up many times. The chain combines TRBV7-2 with TRBJ1-6, with D possibly being TRBD1 (5 bases). Germline CDR1 reads SGHTA; CDR2 reads FQGNSA. Deletions cut 1 base from V and 13 bases from J, with 11 bases between. This CDR3 has 13 amino acids. In DNA form, the CDR3 reads TGTGCCAGCAGCTTAGAGGGGTTGGGCCCCCTCCACTTT. Protein sequence: CASSLEGLGPLHF.

The table lists this clonotype with many counts. V and J are TRBV20-1 and TRBJ1-1; 9 bases are a match to TRBD1. CDR1 is DFQATT, CDR2 SNEGSKA, per germline (reference sequence). CDR3 length equals 12 residues. V gave up 3 bases and J gave up 9 bases; unmatched junction bases: 5. The CDR3 region has the DNA TGCAGTGCTAGGGACAGGGGAATACAAGCTTTCTTT. Protein: CSARDRGIQAFF.

This clonotype was detected a few times. The CDR3 loop is CASNQKTGTYEQYF. DNA for the CDR3: TGTGCCAGCAACCAAAAAACGGGAACCTACGAGCAGTACTTC. This chain joins TRBV5-5 and TRBJ2-7, with a possible D match to TRBD2 (5 bases). CDR1 is SGHKS, CDR2 YYEKEE, per germline (reference sequence). Trimming took 6 bases from V and 2 from J, leaving 15 bases between them. There are 14 residues in the CDR3.

The chain combines TRBV5-4 with TRBJ2-6; the match to TRBD2 covers 8 bases. Germline V gives CDR1 SGHNT, CDR2 YYREEE (reference sequence). The V gene end was trimmed by 4 bases and the J gene end by 1 base; junction bases not matched to a gene: 7. CDR3 size: 17 residues. The CDR3 is CASSEGLGGSGANVLTF. DNA of the CDR3: TGTGCCAGCAGCGAGGGACTAGGAGGGTCTGGGGCCAACGTCCTGACTTTC.

This clonotype was seen ten or more times. The rearrangement links TRBV7-3 to TRBJ2-1, with a tentative D call TRBD1 (6 bases). From germline, CDR1 is SGHTA and CDR2 FQGTGA. The V and J ends lost 0 bases and 2 bases respectively, with 11 bases between them. The CDR3 runs 16 residues. As DNA, the CDR3 is TGTGCCAGCAGCTTAACGAGGACAGCAACCTACAATGAGCAGTTCTTC. Residues: CASSLTRTATYNEQFF. Full variable domain (remainder filled in from reference TRBV7-3 and TRBJ2-1): GAGVSQTPSNKVTEKGKYVELRCDPISGHTALYWYRQSLGQGPEFLIYFQGTGAADDSGLPNDRFFAVRPEGSVSTLKIQRTERGDSAVYLCASSLTRTATYNEQFFGPGTRLTVL.

The table lists this clonotype with a few counts. The chain combines TRBV5-6 with TRBJ1-5; 7 nucleotides line up with TRBD1. Germline CDR1 and CDR2: SGHDT and YYEEEE. The CDR3 sequence is 12 residues long. V was clipped by 2 bases and J by 12 bases; unmatched bases: 5. The CDR3 sequence is CASSFRDRGQHF. CDR3 DNA sequence: TGTGCCAGCAGCTTCCGGGACAGAGGCCAGCATTTT.

The chain links TRBV29-1 to TRBJ2-1, with TRBD2 identical over 10 bases. Trimming removed 8 bases from V and 2 bases from J; junction bases left unmatched: 15. CDR1 and CDR2 from the germline V gene are SQVTM and ANQGSEA. CDR3 size: 17 residues. The CDR3 bases are TGCAGCTCCTGGATAAGCGGGGGGGCCAGTACCTACAATGAGCAGTTCTTC. The encoded protein is CSSWISGGASTYNEQFF.

This clonotype came up many times. This sequence joins TRBV7-2 and TRBJ2-5; D could derive from TRBD1 or TRBD2 (8 bases each). Germline V gene data show CDR1 as SGHTA and CDR2 as FQGNSA. With 0 bases removed from V and 2 bases from J, the gap between germline ends came to 22 bases. This CDR3 has 19 residues. CDR3 DNA sequence: TGTGCCAGCAGCTTAGCGGGGGCTTACAGGGGGACTAGGCAAGAGACCCAGTACTTC. It translates to CASSLAGAYRGTRQETQYF.

In DNA, the CDR3 is TGTGCCAGCAGCTTATCTGGGCGGGGGGACACCGGGGAGCTGTTTTTT. Encoded protein: CASSLSGRGDTGELFF. J is TRBJ2-2 and V is TRBV7-2, with 8 bases fitting TRBD2. Trimming took 2 bases from V and 3 from J; bases not matched to a gene: 5. Germline assignment: CDR1 SGHTA and CDR2 FQGNSA. The CDR3 runs 16 residues.

In its sample, this clonotype was seen many times. V is TRBV7-2 and J is TRBJ2-7; D is perhaps TRBD2 (6 bases). V dropped 3 bases and J dropped 1 base, with 10 bases sitting between them. The CDR3 runs to 14 residues. The germline CDR1 and CDR2 sequences are SGHTA and FQGNSA. CDR3 sequence reads: CASSFTGASYEQYF. The CDR3 DNA reads as TGTGCCAGCAGCTTTACGGGAGCATCCTACGAGCAGTACTTC.

At least ten counts were recorded for this clonotype. The CDR3 reads CASSYPTGTDEAGVNNEQFF. The CDR3 nucleotides are TGTGCCAGCAGTTATCCTACCGGGACAGACGAGGCAGGGGTGAACAATGAGCAGTTCTTC. The chain recombines TRBV9 with TRBJ2-1; the match to TRBD1 covers 7 bases. V trimming: 5 bases; J trimming: 5 bases; junction bases outside the gene matches: 25. The CDR3 spans 20 residues. Looked up from germline, CDR1 is SGDLS and CDR2 is YYNGEE. Looking up the rest from reference TRBV9 and TRBJ2-1 gives the full variable domain: DSGVTQTPKHLITATGQRVTLRCSPRSGDLSVYWYQQSLDQGLQFLIQYYNGEERAKGNILERFSAQQFPDLHSELNLSSLELGDSALYFCASSYPTGTDEAGVNNEQFFGPGTRLTVL.

This clonotype was counted only a few times. The chain joins TRBV12-3 or TRBV12-4 to TRBJ1-3; 7 bases agree with TRBD1. The CDR3 extends over 15 amino acids. V shed 6 bases, J shed 0 bases, and the junction held 5 bases outside the gene matches. The CDR3, as DNA: TGTGCCAGCAGACCGACAGGGAACTCTGGAAACACCATATATTTT. Protein product: CASRPTGNSGNTIYF.

This clonotype has a count of ten or more. J is TRBJ2-7 and V is TRBV7-2, with D possibly matching TRBD2 (5 bases). From germline, CDR1 is SGHTA and CDR2 FQGNSA. CDR3 length: 14 amino acids. V lost 8 bases to trimming and J lost 5 bases, with 19 bases between them. CDR3: CASLGSGTRDEQYF. The CDR3, as DNA: TGTGCCAGCCTGGGGTCGGGAACAAGGGACGAGCAGTACTTC.

This chain joins TRBV4-2 and TRBJ1-2; TRBD1 matches at 7 bases. V was clipped by 0 bases and J by 6 bases; unmatched bases: 4. Germline V gene lookup returns CDR1 LGHNA and CDR2 YNFKEQ. The CDR3 extends over 14 amino acids. CDR3 sequence reads: CASSQDPGQDGYTF. Here the CDR3 DNA reads TGTGCCAGCAGCCAAGATCCCGGACAGGATGGCTACACCTTC.

This clonotype was recorded at least ten times. The V and J genes are TRBV6-2 or TRBV6-3 and TRBJ1-1; D is unresolved. The V gene lost 4 bases and the J gene lost 1 base, with 10 bases spanning the gap. CDR3 size: 14 residues. Germline values: CDR1 MNHEY, CDR2 SVGEGT. CDR3 region: CASSFARGNTEAFF. The CDR3 region has the DNA TGTGCCAGCAGTTTCGCCCGGGGGAACACTGAAGCTTTCTTT.

This clonotype was seen only a few times. This rearrangement joins TRBV28 to TRBJ1-1; no reliable D call. CDR1 is MDHEN, CDR2 SYDVKM, per germline. The CDR3 loop spans 14 amino acids. V was shortened by 8 bases and J by 6 bases, with 19 bases between the two germline ends. In DNA form, the CDR3 reads TGTGCCAGCGGTCAAGCGTGGTTGAATGCTGAAGCTTTCTTT. It codes for CASGQAWLNAEAFF.

This clonotype came up a few times. The chain recombines TRBV3-1 with TRBJ2-5, with 11 bases aligning to TRBD2. This CDR3 region has 16 residues. V lost 4 bases, J lost 0 bases, and 4 bases stayed unmatched. Germline CDR1 LGHDT, CDR2 YNNKEL (reference sequence). The CDR3 DNA follows: TGTGCCAGCAGCCTGCTACTAGCGGGGGACCAAGAGACCCAGTACTTC. Protein: CASSLLLAGDQETQYF.

Of note for this clonotype: Its ends do not fully match the called genes, so a read error is possible. V is TRBV4-1 and J is TRBJ2-6; 9 bases align to TRBD1. The CDR3 consists of 18 residues. CDR1 is MGHRA and CDR2 is YSYEKL in the germline V gene. CDR3 DNA: TGTGCCAGCAGCCAACGAGGACAGGGGATCACTGGGGCCAACGTCCTGACTTTC. Its protein is CASSQRGQGITGANVLTF.